This T cell receptor (beta chain) emerged from a study of tumor and adjacent non-tumor tissue in lung cancer (dated by TCRdb to 2016 to 2018). Concerning the study at large: Patients with adenocarcinoma (12), squamous cell carcinoma (2) and small cell lung cancer (1) were included in the cohort. Sequencing generated a total of approximately 130 million productive TCRbeta reads, averaging roughly 4.4 million reads per sample. The study compared bulk TCRbeta repertoires between lung tumor tissue and matched distant non-tumor lung tissue from 15 lung cancer patients. The 15 enrolled patients, of whom approximately 10 were men and 5 were women, were aged about 31 to 76 years and were diagnosed with TNM stage I to III disease. TCRbeta CDR3 sequencing was performed on roughly 32 paired specimens, with one tumor sample and one normal lung sample collected per patient.

Results the study describes overall, beyond this receptor: Tumor tissue showed significantly greater TCR diversity (inverse Simpson) than normal lung tissue (roughly 390 vs 170, P = 0.0075, Mann-Whitney U test). In normal lung, the top 100 clones accounted for a significantly larger cumulative share of the repertoire than in tumor tissue. Significantly higher TCR diversity was found in younger patients, and higher tumor TCR diversity was associated with shorter overall and disease-free survival. The methods do not name the sequencing platform or mention unique molecular identifiers. Peripheral blood was not sequenced, so blood TCRbeta repertoires were not examined in the lung cancer patients of the study. The cohort had only approximately 15 patients, and the authors noted that larger samples and more detailed clinical data are needed.

Reading the germline V gene gives CDR1 SGHNT and CDR2 YENEEA. The cysteine opens and the phenylalanine closes a CDR3 of 17 amino acids. The CDR3 DNA has 51 bases and is translated from base 1. To prepare the library, multiplex PCR was applied. Instrument on record: Illumina HiSeq 2500. TCRbeta libraries were built by three rounds of nested PCR using primers (Table S4), following protocols modified from ARM-PCR. Before sequencing, PCR products of 200-500 bp were excised from the gel and purified with the QIAquick gel extraction kit. The study's own analysis went as follows. Reads were cleaned with Trimmomatic, merged with FLASH into complete CDR3 sequences, and assigned to V(D)J germline segments with MiTCR. Clonal diversity was computed as the inverse Simpson's index with VDJtools. In-frame sequences lacking a premature stop codon were counted as productive reads. TCRdb trimmed the raw reads at Q25, called clones with MiXCR and kept productive beta chains. Each entry is one CDR3 protein sequence, shown with its most common DNA and genes. These V and J calls originate from TCRdb's pipeline instead of the authors' own analysis. This sample lists about 200,000 distinct CDR3 sequences; 60% to 75% were detected once. The leading ten clones occupy under 30% of the sample.

Concerning this clonotype itself: Which antigen it targets is not known. A junction boundary mismatches the germline segment, possibly from a read error.

RNA was isolated from bulk unsorted tissue, and RNA quality was assessed with a NanoDrop ND-1000 and an Agilent 2100. Donors were newly diagnosed lung cancer patients admitted for thoracic surgery in China between August and November 2014, without prior chemotherapy. Patients who had received previous radiotherapy or chemotherapy, or who had another concurrent cancer, were excluded from the study. Pieces of surgical tissue measuring about 1-2.1 cm3 were kept in RNAlater solution and stored at -80 degrees C until use. The sequencing sample was made of lung tumor tissue. The rearranged segments are TRBV11-3 and TRBJ2-3, with the D gene not clear enough to name. This clonotype originated in a man aged 55 to 69 with non-small cell lung cancer. The DNA sequence is as follows: TGTGCCAGCAGCTCTTTGACAAGGCGGCAGAACACAGACACGCAGTATTTT. It codes for CASSSLTRRQNTDTQYF.